These T cell receptor beta chains were read from a single sample in a study of cytomegalovirus exposure and HLA in healthy donors. The table came from immunoSEQ multiplex PCR; TCRdb's copy has only in-frame clones and leaves some out. The sample holds around 130,000 clones, about 80% seen once. Source material: PBMCs. Receptors originate from a woman in her 40s in good health and CMV-seronegative. Both conserved end residues are part of each CDR3. D genes are given only for firm matches. Expanded clones get a size class; other rows say once, few or many, or leave the size out.

abundance: -; d_gene: -; v_gene: TRBV4-1; j_gene: TRBJ2-2; CDR3nt: TGCGCCAGCAGCCACCCCAGGGAGGCGAACACCGGGGAGCTGTTTTTT; CDR3aa: CASSHPREANTGELFF
abundance: -; d_gene: TRBD2; v_gene: TRBV5-1; j_gene: TRBJ2-7; CDR3nt: TGCGCCAGCAGCTCCTCGGGACTAGCGTTCGAGCAGTACTTC; CDR3aa: CASSSSGLAFEQYF
abundance: -; d_gene: TRBD2; v_gene: TRBV6-5; j_gene: TRBJ2-7; CDR3nt: TGTGCCAGCAGCACCGGGGGGGACGAGCAGTACTTC; CDR3aa: CASSTGGDEQYF
abundance: -; d_gene: TRBD1; v_gene: TRBV4-1; j_gene: TRBJ1-1; CDR3nt: TGCGCCAGCAGCCAAGATCAAACAGGACAGGGGCGAGTGAACACTGAAGCTTTCTTT; CDR3aa: CASSQDQTGQGRVNTEAFF
abundance: once; d_gene: -; v_gene: TRBV29-1; j_gene: TRBJ2-5; CDR3nt: TGCAGCACCGACTCGGTCGGGAGAGAGACCCAGTACTTC; CDR3aa: CSTDSVGRETQYF
abundance: -; d_gene: -; v_gene: TRBV9; j_gene: TRBJ2-3; CDR3nt: TGTGCCAGCAGCGTAGGCTGGGGGCGGACAGATACGCAGTATTTT; CDR3aa: CASSVGWGRTDTQYF
abundance: -; d_gene: TRBD2; v_gene: TRBV4-3; j_gene: TRBJ2-1; CDR3nt: TGCGCCAGCAGCCAAGTACTAGCCGGGGGGGTCGAGCAGTTCTTC; CDR3aa: CASSQVLAGGVEQFF
abundance: -; d_gene: -; v_gene: TRBV18; j_gene: TRBJ2-7; CDR3nt: TGTGCCAGCTCACCCGGAGGCTTAAATAGGCTGTACTTC; CDR3aa: CASSPGGLNRLYF
abundance: -; d_gene: TRBD1; v_gene: TRBV11-1; j_gene: TRBJ1-2; CDR3nt: TGTGCCAGCAGCTTGGAGTCGACAGGGCAGGTTGGCTACACCTTC; CDR3aa: CASSLESTGQVGYTF
abundance: once; d_gene: -; v_gene: TRBV14; j_gene: TRBJ2-1; CDR3nt: TGTGCCAGCAGCCAAAGATGGTCTAGCGACTACAATGAGCAGTTCTTC; CDR3aa: CASSQRWSSDYNEQFF
abundance: few; d_gene: -; v_gene: TRBV10-3; j_gene: TRBJ1-4; CDR3nt: TGTGCCATCAGCGAAACCCCCAGGGGTAGTGAAAAACTGTTTTTT; CDR3aa: CAISETPRGSEKLFF
abundance: -; d_gene: -; v_gene: TRBV5-1; j_gene: TRBJ1-1; CDR3nt: TGCGCCCGCAGCCTTGAAGGCAGAGACTCGAACACTGAAGCTTTCTTT; CDR3aa: CARSLEGRDSNTEAFF
abundance: -; d_gene: -; v_gene: TRBV4-3; j_gene: TRBJ1-3; CDR3nt: TGCGCCAGCAGCCAAGATCACTCTGGAAACACCATATATTTT; CDR3aa: CASSQDHSGNTIYF
abundance: -; d_gene: TRBD2; v_gene: TRBV19; j_gene: TRBJ2-1; CDR3nt: TGTGCCAGTAGCTTACTAGCGTTGGGTAATAATGAGCAGTTCTTC; CDR3aa: CASSLLALGNNEQFF
abundance: -; d_gene: TRBD1; v_gene: TRBV9; j_gene: TRBJ2-1; CDR3nt: TGTGCCAGCAGCCTCACGGACAGGGCCGGTGAGCAGTTCTTC; CDR3aa: CASSLTDRAGEQFF
abundance: -; d_gene: TRBD2; v_gene: TRBV7-2; j_gene: TRBJ2-5; CDR3nt: TGTGCCAGCAGTCAGAGCGGGGGAGGAGAGACCCAGTACTTC; CDR3aa: CASSQSGGGETQYF
abundance: -; d_gene: -; v_gene: TRBV27; j_gene: TRBJ2-7; CDR3nt: TGTGCCAGCAGGGCGGGTGGCTCCTACGAGCAGTACTTC; CDR3aa: CASRAGGSYEQYF
abundance: -; d_gene: TRBD2; v_gene: TRBV28; j_gene: TRBJ2-1; CDR3nt: TGTGCCAGCAGTGGCCCCGGGACTAGCGGGAGCCGCTCCTACAATGAGCAGTTCTTC; CDR3aa: CASSGPGTSGSRSYNEQFF
abundance: -; d_gene: TRBD1; v_gene: TRBV28; j_gene: TRBJ1-5; CDR3nt: TGTGCCAGCACTACACAGGGGGAACGCAATCAGCCCCAGCATTTT; CDR3aa: CASTTQGERNQPQHF
abundance: -; d_gene: -; v_gene: TRBV5-6; j_gene: TRBJ2-1; CDR3nt: TGTGCCAGCAGCTATTACAACAATGAGCAGTTCTTC; CDR3aa: CASSYYNNEQFF
abundance: -; d_gene: TRBD2; v_gene: TRBV18; j_gene: TRBJ2-1; CDR3nt: TGTGCCAGCTCACCACCCCCCGGGACTAGCAGTTACAATGAGCAGTTCTTC; CDR3aa: CASSPPPGTSSYNEQFF
abundance: few; d_gene: TRBD1; v_gene: TRBV7-2; j_gene: TRBJ2-7; CDR3nt: TGTGCCAGCAGCTCTTGGACAGGAGACTACGAGCAGTACTTC; CDR3aa: CASSSWTGDYEQYF
abundance: -; d_gene: -; v_gene: TRBV4-3; j_gene: TRBJ2-7; CDR3nt: TGCGCCAGCAGCCGGGGCGGGGACCCTTCTACTGAGCAGTACTTC; CDR3aa: CASSRGGDPSTEQYF
abundance: -; d_gene: -; v_gene: TRBV7-9; j_gene: TRBJ2-3; CDR3nt: TGTGCCAGCAGCGGCCGGTCGTCGACAGGACACACAGATACGCAGTATTTT; CDR3aa: CASSGRSSTGHTDTQYF
abundance: -; d_gene: -; v_gene: TRBV7-2; j_gene: TRBJ2-1; CDR3nt: TGTGCCAGCAGCTTTCTCGGTAGCTCCTACAATGAGCAGTTCTTC; CDR3aa: CASSFLGSSYNEQFF
abundance: -; d_gene: TRBD1; v_gene: TRBV4-3; j_gene: TRBJ2-7; CDR3nt: TGCGCCAGCAGCCAAGATCCGCGGACAGGGACTCCTAGCTCCTACGAGCAGTACTTC; CDR3aa: CASSQDPRTGTPSSYEQYF
abundance: -; d_gene: TRBD1; v_gene: TRBV19; j_gene: TRBJ1-1; CDR3nt: TGTGCCAGTAGTTCCGACAGGGGAAACACTGAAGCTTTCTTT; CDR3aa: CASSSDRGNTEAFF
abundance: -; d_gene: TRBD1; v_gene: TRBV19; j_gene: TRBJ2-7; CDR3nt: TGTGCCAGTAGGGGGACAGGGGCCCCCTACGAGCAGTACTTC; CDR3aa: CASRGTGAPYEQYF
abundance: -; d_gene: -; v_gene: TRBV7-6; j_gene: TRBJ2-3; CDR3nt: TGTGCCAGCAGCCCCGGCCAGGGGCGGGGCACAGATACGCAGTATTTT; CDR3aa: CASSPGQGRGTDTQYF
abundance: -; d_gene: TRBD1; v_gene: TRBV9; j_gene: TRBJ1-2; CDR3nt: TGTGCCAGCAGGGGAGGACAGGGAGAGTATGGCTACCCCTTC; CDR3aa: CASRGGQGEYGYPF
abundance: -; d_gene: -; v_gene: TRBV9; j_gene: TRBJ2-1; CDR3nt: TGTGCCAGCAGCGTAGAGGCGGGGCCCCTCTGGGAGCAGTTCTTC; CDR3aa: CASSVEAGPLWEQFF
abundance: once; d_gene: -; v_gene: TRBV5-8; j_gene: TRBJ2-7; CDR3nt: TGTGCCAGCAGGGCCGGGGGGCCCTACGAGCAGTACTTC; CDR3aa: CASRAGGPYEQYF
abundance: -; d_gene: TRBD1; v_gene: TRBV10-3; j_gene: TRBJ1-3; CDR3nt: TGTGCCATCAGCCAACAGGGGGCGGGCAACACCATATATTTT; CDR3aa: CAISQQGAGNTIYF
abundance: -; d_gene: TRBD2; v_gene: TRBV4-1; j_gene: TRBJ2-1; CDR3nt: TGCGCCAGCAGCCCTTCCGGGACTAGCAGCTATGAGCAGTTCTTC; CDR3aa: CASSPSGTSSYEQFF
abundance: -; d_gene: -; v_gene: TRBV5-6; j_gene: TRBJ2-5; CDR3nt: TGTGCCAGCAGCTTGGGCGGACAAGAGACCCAGTACTTC; CDR3aa: CASSLGGQETQYF
abundance: -; d_gene: -; v_gene: TRBV5-5; j_gene: TRBJ1-3; CDR3nt: TGTGCCAGCAGCTTTCAGTCAGGCCTCTCTGGAAACACCATATATTTT; CDR3aa: CASSFQSGLSGNTIYF
abundance: -; d_gene: TRBD2; v_gene: TRBV6-5; j_gene: TRBJ2-7; CDR3nt: TGTGCCAGCAGTTACTCAGGACTAGCGGGAAACGAGCAGTACTTC; CDR3aa: CASSYSGLAGNEQYF
abundance: few; d_gene: TRBD2; v_gene: TRBV4-3; j_gene: TRBJ2-7; CDR3nt: TGCGCCAGCAGCCAAGACGGCAGCGGGAGCCCCTACGAGCAGTACTTC; CDR3aa: CASSQDGSGSPYEQYF
abundance: -; d_gene: -; v_gene: TRBV5-4; j_gene: TRBJ2-7; CDR3nt: TGTGCCAGCAGTCCGGGACAAACGGACTACGAGCAGTACTTC; CDR3aa: CASSPGQTDYEQYF
abundance: -; d_gene: -; v_gene: TRBV18; j_gene: TRBJ1-1; CDR3nt: TGTGCCAGCTCAGCGACAAAAAACACTGAAGCTTTCTTT; CDR3aa: CASSATKNTEAFF
abundance: -; d_gene: -; v_gene: TRBV5-6; j_gene: TRBJ1-5; CDR3nt: TGTGCCAGCAGCTCCTACAGGGCAGGTAGCAATCAGCCCCAGCATTTT; CDR3aa: CASSSYRAGSNQPQHF
abundance: -; d_gene: -; v_gene: TRBV6-1; j_gene: TRBJ1-5; CDR3nt: TGTGCCAGCAGTTATGGACAAAATCAGCCCCAGCATTTT; CDR3aa: CASSYGQNQPQHF
abundance: -; d_gene: TRBD2; v_gene: TRBV5-1; j_gene: TRBJ2-3; CDR3nt: TGCGCCAGCTCTCCCCTGGGACTAGCGGGGGGGTACACAGATACGCAGTATTTT; CDR3aa: CASSPLGLAGGYTDTQYF
abundance: -; d_gene: -; v_gene: TRBV6-5; j_gene: TRBJ1-5; CDR3nt: TGTGCCAGCAGTTCGACAGGAGTCAATCAGCCCCAGCATTTT; CDR3aa: CASSSTGVNQPQHF
abundance: -; d_gene: TRBD1; v_gene: TRBV27; j_gene: TRBJ2-7; CDR3nt: TGTGCCAGCAGTTTCTGGACCGGGACAGGGGCACACGAGCAGTACTTC; CDR3aa: CASSFWTGTGAHEQYF
abundance: few; d_gene: -; v_gene: TRBV19; j_gene: TRBJ1-5; CDR3nt: TGTGCCAGTAGTATGGGGGGGCCTCAGCCCCAGCATTTT; CDR3aa: CASSMGGPQPQHF
abundance: -; d_gene: -; v_gene: TRBV19; j_gene: TRBJ1-2; CDR3nt: TGTGCCAGTAGTATAGCAGGGCGAGGCTACACCTTC; CDR3aa: CASSIAGRGYTF
abundance: -; d_gene: -; v_gene: TRBV11-2; j_gene: TRBJ2-3; CDR3nt: TGTGCCAGCAGCCCAGGGGCAGATACGCAGTATTTT; CDR3aa: CASSPGADTQYF
abundance: -; d_gene: TRBD1; v_gene: TRBV5-1; j_gene: TRBJ1-3; CDR3nt: TGCGCCAGCAGCTTGGGTACCGGGACAGCCGGCTCTGGAAACACCATATATTTT; CDR3aa: CASSLGTGTAGSGNTIYF
abundance: -; d_gene: TRBD1; v_gene: TRBV4-2; j_gene: TRBJ2-6; CDR3nt: TGTGCCAGCAGCCAGCTCGACAGGGCCTTCTCTGGGGCCAACGTCCTGACTTTC; CDR3aa: CASSQLDRAFSGANVLTF
abundance: once; d_gene: TRBD1; v_gene: TRBV7-2; j_gene: TRBJ1-2; CDR3nt: TGTGCCAGCAGCTTCGGCGACAGGGGCCTGGGTGGCTACACCTTC; CDR3aa: CASSFGDRGLGGYTF
abundance: medium-sized; d_gene: TRBD2; v_gene: TRBV6-1; j_gene: TRBJ2-3; CDR3nt: TGTGCCAGCAGTGCCCTAGCGGGGACGCCTGGGGGGACAGATACGCAGTATTTT; CDR3aa: CASSALAGTPGGTDTQYF
abundance: once; d_gene: TRBD1; v_gene: TRBV5-1; j_gene: TRBJ2-4; CDR3nt: TGCGCCAGCAGCAACGGACAGGCCCAGGACATTCAGTACTTC; CDR3aa: CASSNGQAQDIQYF
abundance: -; d_gene: TRBD1; v_gene: TRBV18; j_gene: TRBJ2-7; CDR3nt: TGTGCCAGCTCAAGGCAGGGGGCCTACGAGCAGTACTTC; CDR3aa: CASSRQGAYEQYF
abundance: -; d_gene: TRBD2; v_gene: TRBV18; j_gene: TRBJ2-1; CDR3nt: TGTGCCAGCTCACCCTCCGGGACTAGCGGGAGGGACTCCTACAATGAGCAGTTCTTC; CDR3aa: CASSPSGTSGRDSYNEQFF